The 15 T cell receptor beta chains below come from one sample, sequenced in a study of Ad26.COV2.S vaccination and SARS-CoV-2 variants. The data were produced by immunoSEQ multiplex PCR, yet TCRdb's version contains in-frame clones alone and is incomplete. Of 510,000 or so clones listed, around 85% are singletons. Treatment: about 20 received Ad26.COV2.S at low or high dose, single or two shots; 5 received placebo; per-sample allocation not given. On day 63 after the first injection, vaccine and placebo recipients gave samples. The specimen comprised peripheral blood, sampled in a trial of Ad26.COV2.S vaccine versus placebo. The receptors shown here come from a person aged 18-65 years who received the Ad26.COV2.S COVID-19 vaccine or a placebo.

This clone came up many times. The chain employs TRBV29-1 and TRBJ2-7, with 7 bases matching TRBD1. Germline CDR1 and CDR2: SQVTM and ANQGSEA. This CDR3 has 13 amino acids. The V and J ends lost 2 bases and 6 bases, in that order; junction bases with no gene match: 7. CDR3 protein: CSVEYRGLGEQYF. In DNA, the CDR3 is TGCAGCGTTGAATACAGGGGTCTAGGCGAGCAGTACTTC.

The CDR3 DNA is TGTGCCAGCAGTCCCGGGACAGGTCTCTACGAGCAGTACTTC. Translating gives CASSPGTGLYEQYF. The chain joins TRBV5-4 to TRBJ2-7, with 8 bases that match TRBD1. The CDR3 runs 14 residues. Trimming at V came to 5 bases and at J to 3 bases, leaving 7 bases not matched to a gene. Germline values: CDR1 SGHNT, CDR2 YYREEE (reference sequence).

This sequence joins TRBV19 and TRBJ2-1, with 7 bases that match TRBD2. In germline, CDR1 is LNHDA, CDR2 SQIVND (reference sequence). The ends lost 10 bases at V and 14 bases at J; junction bases unmatched: 14. The CDR3 loop spans 12 amino acids. The CDR3 nucleotides read TGTGCCACCGGAGACCGGGACTATATTGAGTTCTTC. This codes for CATGDRDYIEFF.

In DNA form, the CDR3 reads TGTGCCAGCAGCCTCGGGGATAGCGGGAGAAATGAGCAGTTCTTC. This translates into CASSLGDSGRNEQFF. The chain uses TRBV28 and TRBJ2-1; TRBD2 matches at 9 bases. CDR3 length: 15 residues. Germline V CDR1 and CDR2: MDHEN, SYDVKM. The ends lost 6 bases at V and 7 bases at J; junction bases unmatched: 10.

The chain employs TRBV15 and TRBJ2-2; D possibly corresponds to TRBD2 (5 bases). The V end was cut by 1 base, the J end by 7 bases, with 16 bases between. Germline loops: CDR1 LNHNV, CDR2 YYDKDF (reference sequence). The CDR3 sequence is 16 residues long. For the CDR3, the DNA is TGTGCCACCAGCAGAGGGAAGGGAGCTGGTGGCGGGGAGCTGTTTTTT. This gives the protein CATSRGKGAGGGELFF.

CDR3 in DNA: TGTGCCAGCAGCGTGGTCCCTCACGGGAGGACGAACACCGGGGAGCTGTTTTTT. This gives the protein CASSVVPHGRTNTGELFF. The chain links TRBV9 to TRBJ2-2; 7 positions match TRBD2. Germline CDR1 SGDLS, CDR2 YYNGEE. After removal of 2 bases from V and 0 bases from J, the junction contained 10 bases not matched to a gene. The CDR3 is 18 amino acids.

The chain uses TRBV28 and TRBJ1-4; possible D gene TRBD1, 6 bases. Trimming took 7 bases from V and 8 from J, leaving 14 bases between them. The germline V gene has CDR1 MDHEN and CDR2 SYDVKM. This CDR3 is built from 13 residues. CDR3 region: CASISGGEEKLFF. The CDR3, as DNA: TGTGCCAGCATAAGTGGGGGCGAAGAAAAACTGTTTTTT.

The chain couples TRBV28 to TRBJ1-6; possible D gene TRBD1, 5 bases. Germline V gene lookup returns CDR1 MDHEN and CDR2 SYDVKM. V dropped 9 bases and J dropped 0 bases, with 21 bases sitting between them. This CDR3 contains 18 residues. The CDR3 nucleotides read TGTGCCAGAGGCGGGGCCGAGGAAGCGACCTCCTATAATTCACCCCTCCACTTT. Protein sequence: CARGGAEEATSYNSPLHF.

V is TRBV27 and J is TRBJ1-1, with D possibly TRBD1 on 5 matching bases. V was trimmed by 10 bases and J by 5 bases, leaving 20 bases between them. The germline V gene encodes CDR1 MNHEY and CDR2 SMNVEV (reference sequence). The CDR3 contains 14 residues. This chain's CDR3 is CATRAGPQRTEAFF. For the CDR3, the DNA is TGTGCCACCCGGGCAGGGCCCCAGAGAACTGAAGCTTTCTTT.

This clone was counted a single time. The chain employs TRBV28 and TRBJ2-7; TRBD1 might be the D (6 bases). CDR1 is MDHEN, CDR2 SYDVKM, per germline. V was pared by 2 bases and J by 2 bases, with 19 bases between. This CDR3 region has 17 residues. The CDR3 region is CASSLGPGSGDAYEQYF. The DNA for the CDR3 is TGTGCCAGCAGTTTAGGTCCCGGGTCAGGGGATGCCTACGAGCAGTACTTC.

The rearrangement links TRBV5-1 to TRBJ2-7; D may be TRBD1 (5 bases). The CDR3 consists of 19 residues. V lost 0 bases to trimming and J lost 4 bases, with 26 bases between them. The germline V gene encodes CDR1 SGHRS and CDR2 YFSETQ. The CDR3, as DNA: TGCGCCAGCAGCTTGGTGAGGACACCGTCCAATATGCCTCCGTACGAGCAGTACTTC. The encoded protein is CASSLVRTPSNMPPYEQYF.

This chain connects TRBV6-5 to TRBJ1-6; D might be TRBD1 (6 bases). The CDR3 consists of 15 residues. CDR1 MNHEY and CDR2 SVGAGI come from the germline V gene. V was clipped by 5 bases and J by 12 bases, with 20 bases between them. The CDR3 loop reads CASSPPDRIIQPLHF. CDR3 nucleotide sequence: TGTGCCAGCAGTCCCCCGGACAGAATAATTCAACCCCTCCACTTT.

The V gene is TRBV18, the J gene TRBJ1-5; 8 positions agree with TRBD1. The CDR3 runs to 15 residues. Germline values: CDR1 KGHSH, CDR2 LQKENI. Unmatched junction bases numbered 3, after V lost 3 bases and J lost 2 bases. CDR3 sequence reads: CASSPLTGGNQPQHF. In DNA form, the CDR3 reads TGTGCCAGCTCACCTCTGACAGGGGGCAATCAGCCCCAGCATTTT.

On this clone itself: The junction shows a germline mismatch at one end, possibly a read error. The J gene is TRBJ2-5, the V gene TRBV5-8, with D perhaps given as TRBD1 or TRBD2 (6 bases each). The CDR3 extends over 13 amino acids. Germline CDR1 and CDR2: SGHTS and YDEGEE. The CDR3 DNA reads as TGTGCCAGCAGGTTGGGGGGCACAGAGACCCAGTACTTC. Residues: CASRLGGTETQYF.

In this sample, this clone turned up once. The chain uses TRBV5-6 and TRBJ2-5; 7 bases are shared with TRBD1. Germline V CDR1 and CDR2: SGHDT, YYEEEE. Trimming took 0 bases from V and 0 from J; bases not matched to a gene: 5. The CDR3 spans 16 residues. Here the CDR3 DNA reads TGTGCCAGCAGCTTGGTTTCAGGGGGTTACCAAGAGACCCAGTACTTC. The encoded protein is CASSLVSGGYQETQYF.